These 23 T cell receptor beta chains came from one sample sequenced in a study of identical twins (dated by TCRdb to about 2016). Libraries were built with 5' RACE. The run used an Illumina HiSeq 2000. TCRdb reran the public reads through fastp at Q25 and MiXCR, keeping productive beta chains. Each record represents a unique CDR3 protein, reported with the most common genes and DNA among its rows. The sample table records roughly 1.6 million distinct CDR3 sequences; about 31% of these occur just once. The leading ten clones occupy roughly 0.3% of the sample. Sequencing was carried out using cord blood. These TCRs come from a newborn girl in good health.

This clonotype came up many times. At one end the junction does not follow the germline gene, possibly because of a read error. The chain uses TRBV28 and TRBJ1-5, with unresolved D. CDR3 length equals 11 residues. The germline V gene encodes CDR1 MDHEN and CDR2 SYDVKM. The chain's CDR3 is CASSTNQPQHF. CDR3 DNA: TGTGCCAGCAGCACTAATCAACCCCAGCATTTT.

This clonotype has just a few counts. This chain uses TRBV4-2 with TRBJ2-3, with D perhaps given as TRBD1 or TRBD2 (5 bases each). The germline CDR1 and CDR2 sequences are LGHNA and YNFKEQ. The V end lost 3 bases, the J end lost 1 base, and 17 bases lay between the germline ends. The CDR3 consists of 17 residues. CDR3 nucleotide sequence: TGTGCCAGCAGCCATGATCCGGGGCCTCGGGGCACAGATACGCAGTATTTT. Its protein product is CASSHDPGPRGTDTQYF.

Only a few counts were recorded for this clonotype. DNA of the CDR3: TGTGCCAGCAGTTACCGACTAGCGGGCGAGCAGTACTTC. As protein: CASSYRLAGEQYF. This rearrangement joins TRBV27 to TRBJ2-7, with 10 bases aligning to TRBD2. Germline V CDR1 and CDR2: MNHEY, SMNVEV (reference sequence). The CDR3 consists of 13 residues. J gave up 6 bases and V 4 bases, and 3 bases lay outside the gene matches.

The chain combines TRBV29-1 with TRBJ2-1, with 9 bases identical to TRBD1. The junction had 5 bases not matched to a gene; V was cut back by 0 bases and J by 2 bases. The CDR3 sequence is 16 residues long. Germline values: CDR1 SQVTM, CDR2 ANQGSEA. CDR3 nucleotides: TGCAGCGTTGAAGATCAGGACAGGGGTGCCTACAATGAGCAGTTCTTC. It translates to CSVEDQDRGAYNEQFF.

This clonotype was observed a handful of times. This chain links TRBV7-2 with TRBJ2-3, with a weak D call TRBD2 (6 bases). CDR1 and CDR2 (germline): SGHTA, FQGNSA. The CDR3 is 16 residues long. Trimming shortened V by 0 bases and J by 2 bases, and 12 bases separated the two germline ends. DNA for the CDR3: TGTGCCAGCAGCTTAGCCGGGACTGAAGTCACAGATACGCAGTATTTT. This codes for CASSLAGTEVTDTQYF.

The chain recombines TRBV11-1 with TRBJ1-5, with 11 bases matching TRBD1. Germline CDR1 SGHAT, CDR2 FQDESV (reference sequence). The CDR3 loop spans 22 amino acids. Trimming at V came to 3 bases and at J to 5 bases, leaving 24 bases not matched to a gene. The CDR3: CASSFVPLIPFIRGQGDQPQHF. For the CDR3, the DNA is TGTGCCAGCAGCTTCGTACCACTTATACCTTTCATTCGGGGACAGGGGGATCAGCCCCAGCATTTT.

The CDR3 DNA is TGCAGCGCTACATCGGGCGCAGGGCTAAACATTCAGTACTTC. Its translation is CSATSGAGLNIQYF. The V call is TRBV29-1, the J call TRBJ2-4; D perhaps matches TRBD1 (5 bases). The CDR3 has 14 residues. Per the germline V gene, CDR1 is SQVTM and CDR2 is ANQGSEA. With 7 bases removed from V and 6 bases from J, the gap between germline ends came to 19 bases.

Details on this clonotype: Relative to the germline gene, one junction end is altered; a read error may explain this. This chain links TRBV12-3 or TRBV12-4 with TRBJ2-3; 9 nucleotides align to TRBD2. The CDR3 length is 14 residues. CDR3 in amino acids: CASIRTSVADAQYF. CDR3 nucleotides: TGTGCCAGCATAAGGACTAGCGTAGCAGATGCGCAGTATTTT.

This clonotype occurred many times. CDR3 in DNA: TGCAGCGTTGATATGGAGGGGGAGACCCAGTACTTC. Translated: CSVDMEGETQYF. The chain combines TRBV29-1 with TRBJ2-5; maybe TRBD2 (6 bases). The CDR3 loop spans 12 amino acids. Trimming removed 3 bases at V and 5 bases at J, with 10 bases between. Germline V gene data show CDR1 as SQVTM and CDR2 as ANQGSEA.

This chain uses TRBV7-2 with TRBJ2-3; 7 bases line up with TRBD2. Germline V gene sequence: CDR1 SGHTA, CDR2 FQGNSA. The CDR3 is made up of 19 amino acids. V lost 1 base, J lost 2 bases, and 15 bases stayed unmatched. Here the CDR3 reads CASSLGEYGGWKPTDTQYF. In nucleotides, the CDR3 is TGTGCCAGCAGCTTAGGGGAATACGGGGGGTGGAAGCCCACAGATACGCAGTATTTT.

V usage is TRBV29-1 and J usage is TRBJ1-4, with D unclear. Between the trimmed V and J ends, which lost 0 bases and 8 bases, there was a span of 16 bases. CDR3 length equals 15 residues. CDR1 and CDR2 from the germline V gene are SQVTM and ANQGSEA. The CDR3 DNA follows: TGCAGCGTTGAAGATCGCGTCAGGTTCGGAGAAAAACTGTTTTTT. Amino acid sequence: CSVEDRVRFGEKLFF.

The chain joins TRBV20-1 to TRBJ2-1, with 8 bases aligning to TRBD2. J gave up 0 bases and V 5 bases, and 12 bases lay outside the gene matches. The length of the CDR3 is 17 residues. From germline, CDR1 is DFQATT and CDR2 SNEGSKA (reference sequence). CDR3 DNA sequence: TGCAGTGCTGGAGTTTGGCGGGAGGCCCTCTCCTACAATGAGCAGTTCTTC. Its protein product is CSAGVWREALSYNEQFF.

This clonotype was seen a handful of times. The gene calls are TRBV10-3 and TRBJ1-1; TRBD1 matches at 9 bases. The CDR3 contains 13 residues. Germline V lookup: CDR1 ENHRY, CDR2 SYGVKD. J gave up 6 bases and V 3 bases, and 2 bases lay outside the gene matches. This chain's CDR3 is CAISDWTGAEAFF. In nucleotides, the CDR3 is TGTGCCATCAGTGATTGGACAGGGGCTGAAGCTTTCTTT.

The CDR3 loop reads CASSLVGRQGDGYTF. The CDR3 region has the DNA TGTGCCAGCAGCTTAGTGGGTCGGCAGGGAGATGGCTACACCTTC. The chain carries TRBV7-9 and TRBJ1-2; D possibly corresponds to TRBD1 (5 bases). Deletions cut 1 base from V and 6 bases from J, with 15 bases between. The CDR3 consists of 15 residues. Germline V gene data show CDR1 as SEHNR and CDR2 as FQNEAQ (reference sequence).

This clonotype has more than one count but fewer than ten. This sequence joins TRBV21-1 and TRBJ1-2; no DNA check was done on the table's D call, TRBD1. TRBV21-1 represents a pseudogene. This CDR3 comprises 14 residues. The DNA for the CDR3 is TGTGCCAGCAGCAAAGATCCAGGGGGGGATGGCTACACCTTC. Amino acid sequence: CASSKDPGGDGYTF.

The chain links TRBV3-1 to TRBJ1-4, with D maybe TRBD1 (5 bases). Germline V gives CDR1 LGHDT, CDR2 YNNKEL (reference sequence). The germline V and J ends were trimmed by 3 bases and 3 bases, with 14 bases remaining between them. The CDR3 runs 16 residues. CDR3 loop: CASSHLQGTANEKLFF. The DNA of the CDR3 is TGTGCCAGCAGCCATCTTCAGGGCACCGCTAATGAAAAACTGTTTTTT.

The chain has TRBV5-1 and TRBJ2-3; D is unresolved. Trimming pared 1 base from V and 5 bases from J, leaving 8 bases between. CDR3 length: 13 amino acids. Germline loops: CDR1 SGHRS, CDR2 YFSETQ. This chain's CDR3 is CASSLRAEDTQYF. CDR3 DNA sequence: TGCGCCAGCAGCTTGAGGGCCGAAGATACGCAGTATTTT.

The table lists this clonotype with a few counts. This chain uses TRBV28 with TRBJ2-5; either TRBD1 or TRBD2 may supply D (6 bases each). Germline V gene sequence: CDR1 MDHEN, CDR2 SYDVKM. The CDR3 is 13 amino acids. Between the trimmed V and J ends, which lost 3 bases and 5 bases, there was a span of 10 bases. The CDR3 spells CASSFRGHETQYF. In nucleotides, the CDR3 is TGTGCCAGCAGTTTCCGGGGGCATGAGACCCAGTACTTC. The full variable domain, rest sourced from reference TRBV28 and TRBJ2-5, is DVKVTQSSRYLVKRTGEKVFLECVQDMDHENMFWYRQDPGLGLRLIYFSYDVKMKEKGDIPEGYSVSREKKERFSLILESASTNQTSMYLCASSFRGHETQYFGPGTRLLVL.

This clonotype occurred a few times. The chain employs TRBV2 and TRBJ2-3; the match to TRBD2 covers 7 bases. Germline CDR1 and CDR2: SNHLY and FYNNEI. This CDR3 comprises 16 residues. Unmatched junction bases numbered 12, after V lost 4 bases and J lost 5 bases. The CDR3 protein is CASSVRRGSRVDTQYF. As DNA, the CDR3 is TGTGCCAGCAGTGTTAGGCGCGGGAGTAGGGTAGATACGCAGTATTTT.

The V and J genes are TRBV2 and TRBJ2-6, with D tentatively TRBD1 (5 bases). The V and J ends lost 7 bases and 7 bases respectively, with 11 bases between them. Looked up from germline, CDR1 is SNHLY and CDR2 is FYNNEI. The CDR3 has 13 amino acids. The CDR3, as DNA: TGTGCCAGCAAGGGGCGTGTAGCCAACGTCCTGACTTTC. As protein: CASKGRVANVLTF.

This clonotype came up a few times. V gene TRBV4-1 combines with J gene TRBJ2-4; TRBD2 is a possible D gene (6 bases). V lost 1 base, J lost 0 bases, and 16 bases lay in between. The CDR3 sequence is 18 residues long. CDR1 and CDR2 from the germline V gene are MGHRA and YSYEKL. CDR3 bases: TGCGCCAGCAGCCAAGGCCTAGCGAGGGCTACAGCCAAAAACATTCAGTACTTC. This gives the protein CASSQGLARATAKNIQYF.

This clonotype was detected a few times. CDR3 nucleotide sequence: TGTGCCAGCAGTTTGCCAGGGAAGGGAAACATTCAGTACTTC. Its translation is CASSLPGKGNIQYF. This sequence joins TRBV28 and TRBJ2-4; D possibly corresponds to TRBD1 (5 bases). The germline V and J ends were trimmed by 3 bases and 6 bases, with 12 bases remaining between them. This CDR3 has 14 residues. The V gene's germline CDR1 is MDHEN and CDR2 SYDVKM. The full variable domain, with the rest looked up from reference TRBV28 and TRBJ2-4, is DVKVTQSSRYLVKRTGEKVFLECVQDMDHENMFWYRQDPGLGLRLIYFSYDVKMKEKGDIPEGYSVSREKKERFSLILESASTNQTSMYLCASSLPGKGNIQYFGAGTRLSVL.

The sample holds a few counts of this clonotype. This sequence joins TRBV9 and TRBJ2-3; 9 nucleotides match TRBD1. There are 16 residues in the CDR3. In germline, CDR1 is SGDLS, CDR2 YYNGEE. V shed 4 bases and J 4 bases; nucleotides not matched to a gene: 10. The CDR3: CASSPRDREIADTQYF. The CDR3 DNA follows: TGTGCCAGCAGCCCGAGGGACAGGGAGATCGCAGATACGCAGTATTTT.